The TCR beta chain under discussion was sequenced for a study of blood T cell repertoires in COVID-19. CDR1 and CDR2 (germline): GTSNPN, SVGIG (reference sequence). The CDR3 has 13 residues. V was clipped by 5 bases and J by 4 bases; unmatched bases: 2. The repertoire was sequenced with immunoSEQ multiplex PCR; TCRdb's copy has only in-frame clones and lacks some. The sample includes about 280,000 clones, about nine tenths of them seen just once. This TCR derives from a middle-aged man with active or convalescent COVID-19. The genes are TRBV30 and TRBJ1-4; TRBD1 agrees at 9 bases. Sequencing used peripheral blood. The CDR3 spells CAWQGQGNEKLFF. The CDR3 DNA follows: TGTGCCTGGCAGGGACAGGGTAATGAAAAACTGTTTTTT. Looking up the rest from reference TRBV30 and TRBJ1-4 gives the full variable domain: SQTIHQWPATLVQPVGSPLSLECTVEGTSNPNLYWYRQAAGRGLQLLFYSVGIGQISSEVPQNLSASRPQDRQFILSSKKLLLSDSGFYLCAWQGQGNEKLFFGSGTQLSVL.